This T cell receptor (beta chain) comes out of a study of beta chain features in type 1 diabetes. As to this clone: The antigen remains undetermined.

The study reverse transcribed the entire isolated RNA, so it sequenced expressed TCRB transcripts. Naive, central memory and regulatory T cell samples averaged about 3.3 million immunoSEQ reads each. The repertoire was sequenced with immunoSEQ multiplex PCR; TCRdb's copy has only in-frame clones and lacks some. The profile shows roughly 240,000 clones, 68% of them singletons. Study observations and caveats: Any HLA type influence on TCRB rearrangement was left unresolved here.

Germline V gene lookup returns CDR1 ENHRY and CDR2 SYGVKD. Trimming cost V 10 bases and J 0 bases, with 10 bases left between them. The CDR3 covers 13 residues. This rearrangement joins TRBV10-3 to TRBJ2-4; D unclear. This sequence was found in a man younger than 45 in good health. The material sequenced was naive CD4+ T cells from blood. CDR3: CATRSLAKNIQYF. The CDR3 DNA reads as TGTGCCACGAGGAGTTTAGCCAAAAACATTCAGTACTTC.